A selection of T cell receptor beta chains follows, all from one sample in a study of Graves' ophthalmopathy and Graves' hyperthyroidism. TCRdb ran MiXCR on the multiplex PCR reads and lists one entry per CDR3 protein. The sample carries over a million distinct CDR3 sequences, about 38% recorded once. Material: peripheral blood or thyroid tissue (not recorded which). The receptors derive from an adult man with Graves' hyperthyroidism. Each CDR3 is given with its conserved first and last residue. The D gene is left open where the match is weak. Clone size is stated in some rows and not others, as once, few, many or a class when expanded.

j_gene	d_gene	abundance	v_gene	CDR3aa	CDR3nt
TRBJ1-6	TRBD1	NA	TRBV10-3	CAIMGPGQGHSPLHF	TGTGCCATCATGGGACCGGGACAGGGACATTCACCCCTCCACTTT
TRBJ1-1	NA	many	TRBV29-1	CSVSLGKNTEAFF	TGCAGCGTTTCTCTCGGGAAGAACACTGAAGCTTTCTTT
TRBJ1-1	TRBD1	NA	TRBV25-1	CASKKGQGYEAFF	TGTGCCAGCAAAAAGGGACAGGGATATGAAGCTTTCTTT
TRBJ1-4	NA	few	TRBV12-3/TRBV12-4	CASSSRQTSGKLFF	TGTGCCAGCAGTTCTAGACAGACCTCCGGAAAACTGTTTTTT
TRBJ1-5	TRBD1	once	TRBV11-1	CASSTEGQGGYQPQHF	TGTGCCAGCAGTACAGAGGGACAGGGAGGTTATCAGCCCCAGCATTTT
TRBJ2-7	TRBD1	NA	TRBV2	CASRADRGYEQYF	TGTGCCAGCAGAGCAGACAGGGGCTACGAGCAGTACTTC
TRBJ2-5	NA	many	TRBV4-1	CASSQVVGETQYF	TGCGCCAGCAGCCAAGTGGTGGGTGAGACCCAGTACTTC
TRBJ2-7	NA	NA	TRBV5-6	CASSFPPRVPRDEQYF	TGTGCCAGCAGCTTCCCACCCAGAGTCCCTCGGGACGAGCAGTACTTC
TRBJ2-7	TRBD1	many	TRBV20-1	CSAREGQARFSYEQYF	TGCAGTGCTAGAGAAGGACAGGCCCGCTTCTCCTACGAGCAGTACTTC
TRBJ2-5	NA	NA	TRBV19	CASSMPLTERRLETQYF	TGTGCCAGTAGTATGCCGTTGACAGAGCGTAGGCTGGAGACCCAGTACTTC
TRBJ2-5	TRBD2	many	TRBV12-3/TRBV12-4	CASTGGRFETQYF	TGTGCCAGCACGGGCGGGAGGTTTGAGACCCAGTACTTC
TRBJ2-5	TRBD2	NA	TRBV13	CASSLGLASGRSQETQYF	TGTGCCAGCAGCTTAGGATTAGCTAGCGGGAGGTCCCAAGAGACCCAGTACTTC
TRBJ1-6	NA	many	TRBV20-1	CSAQPVSAALTYNSPLHF	TGCAGTGCTCAACCGGTATCGGCAGCCCTGACCTATAATTCACCCCTCCACTTT
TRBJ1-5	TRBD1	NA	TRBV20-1	CSAKGTGDFGNQPQHF	TGCAGTGCTAAAGGGACAGGGGATTTTGGCAATCAGCCCCAGCATTTT
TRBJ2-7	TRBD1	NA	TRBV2	CASSEPRTRQGAEQYF	TGTGCCAGCAGTGAACCAAGAACTAGACAGGGGGCCGAGCAGTACTTC
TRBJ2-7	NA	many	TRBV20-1	CSVIIRSSYEQYF	TGCAGTGTGATAATCAGGAGCTCCTACGAGCAGTACTTC
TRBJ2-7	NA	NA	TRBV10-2	CGSSLESGYEQYF	TGTGGCAGCAGCCTAGAGTCGGGCTACGAGCAGTACTTC
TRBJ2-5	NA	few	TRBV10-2	CASSDGAGQETQYF	TGTGCCAGCAGTGACGGGGCGGGTCAAGAGACCCAGTACTTC
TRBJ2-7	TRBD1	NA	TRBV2	CASSFATGGGYEQYF	TGTGCCAGCAGTTTCGCTACAGGGGGCGGGTACGAGCAGTACTTC
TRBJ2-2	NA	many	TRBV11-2	CASSLGFTAGELFF	TGTGCCAGCAGCTTGGGTTTCACCGCCGGGGAGCTGTTTTTT
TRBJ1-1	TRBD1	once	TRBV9	CASSKDRDEAFF	TGTGCCAGCAGCAAAGACAGGGATGAAGCTTTCTTT
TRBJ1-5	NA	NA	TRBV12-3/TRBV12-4	CASSSMGRDQPQHF	TGTGCCAGCAGCTCCATGGGGCGGGATCAGCCCCAGCATTTT
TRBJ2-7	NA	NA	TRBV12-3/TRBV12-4	CASSLSEVDVQYF	TGTGCCAGCAGTTTAAGTGAAGTGGACGTGCAGTACTTC
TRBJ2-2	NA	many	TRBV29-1	CSVEGGTGELFF	TGCAGCGTTGAAGGAGGCACCGGGGAGCTGTTTTTT
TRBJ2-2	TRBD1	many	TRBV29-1	CSVQSGTGTGELFF	TGCAGCGTGCAGTCCGGGACAGGCACCGGGGAGCTGTTTTTT
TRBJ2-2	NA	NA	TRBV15	CARSYGTGELFF	TGTGCCCGGAGTTACGGGACCGGGGAGCTGTTTTTT
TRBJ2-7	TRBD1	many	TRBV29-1	CSVQGVSGSYEQYF	TGCAGCGTACAGGGGGTATCAGGATCCTACGAGCAGTACTTC
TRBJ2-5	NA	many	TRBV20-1	CSARDWGSEETQYF	TGCAGTGCTAGAGATTGGGGCAGCGAAGAGACCCAGTACTTC
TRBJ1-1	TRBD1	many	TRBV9	CASSPPGTGGSRAFF	TGTGCCAGCAGCCCCCCCGGGACAGGGGGCTCTCGAGCTTTCTTT
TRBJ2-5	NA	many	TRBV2	CASSVLGIETQYF	TGTGCCAGCAGTGTTCTGGGTATCGAGACCCAGTACTTC
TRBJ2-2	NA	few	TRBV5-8	CASSLYGRVNTGELFF	TGTGCCAGCAGCTTGTATGGCAGGGTGAACACCGGGGAGCTGTTTTTT
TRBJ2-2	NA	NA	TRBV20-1	CSASPLSGDTGELFF	TGCAGTGCTAGTCCCCTAAGCGGAGACACCGGGGAGCTGTTTTTT
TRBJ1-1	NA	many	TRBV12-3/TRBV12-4	CASSLGEVPTTNTEAFF	TGTGCCAGCAGTTTGGGGGAGGTGCCAACGACGAACACTGAAGCTTTCTTT
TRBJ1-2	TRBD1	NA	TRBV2	CASSRKGGQGTYGYTF	TGTGCCAGCAGCCGGAAGGGGGGACAGGGTACCTATGGCTACACCTTC
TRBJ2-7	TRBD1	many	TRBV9	CASSVGPGQGHEQYF	TGTGCCAGCAGCGTAGGGCCGGGACAGGGGCACGAGCAGTACTTC
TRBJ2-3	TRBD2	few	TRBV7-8	CASSHSSGADTQYF	TGTGCCAGCAGCCACTCTAGCGGCGCAGATACGCAGTATTTT
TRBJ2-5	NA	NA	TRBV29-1	CSVALDGGEAQYF	TGCAGCGTTGCCCTTGACGGGGGAGAGGCCCAGTACTTC
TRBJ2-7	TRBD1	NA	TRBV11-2	CASSLKHSGTGVEQYF	TGTGCCAGCAGCTTAAAGCACTCCGGGACAGGGGTCGAGCAGTACTTC
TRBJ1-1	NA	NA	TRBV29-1	CSAPLAFF	TGCAGCGCGCCCCTTGCTTTCTTT
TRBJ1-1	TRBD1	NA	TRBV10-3	CAISGDSEIAEAFF	TGTGCCATTAGCGGGGACAGTGAAATAGCTGAAGCTTTCTTT
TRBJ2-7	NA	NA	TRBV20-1	CSASSPGGPLEQYF	TGCAGTGCTAGCTCACCCGGGGGACCGCTCGAGCAGTACTTC
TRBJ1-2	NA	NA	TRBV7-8	CASSLVSSADGYTF	TGTGCCAGCAGTTTAGTATCAAGCGCGGATGGCTACACCTTC
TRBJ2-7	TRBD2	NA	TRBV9	CASSQGSLAVYEQYF	TGTGCCAGCAGCCAAGGGTCGCTAGCGGTCTACGAGCAGTACTTC
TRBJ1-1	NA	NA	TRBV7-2	CASSPRGGRWTEAFF	TGTGCCAGCAGCCCCAGAGGGGGGCGGTGGACTGAAGCTTTCTTT
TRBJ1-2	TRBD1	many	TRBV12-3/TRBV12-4	CASVDRGYGYTF	TGTGCCAGCGTGGACAGGGGCTACGGCTACACCTTC
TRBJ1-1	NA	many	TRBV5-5	CASNLGQNTEAFF	TGTGCCAGCAACCTGGGACAGAACACTGAAGCTTTCTTT
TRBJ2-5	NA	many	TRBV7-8	CASSFPHRETQYF	TGTGCCAGCAGTTTCCCCCATCGGGAGACCCAGTACTTC
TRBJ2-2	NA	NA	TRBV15	CATSRDRGGHTGELFF	TGTGCCACCAGCAGAGATCGTGGGGGTCACACCGGGGAGCTGTTTTTT
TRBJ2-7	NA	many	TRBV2	CASSVLGPEQYF	TGTGCCAGCAGTGTGCTTGGCCCCGAGCAGTACTTC
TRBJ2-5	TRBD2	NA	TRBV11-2	CASSLGLTSGREYQETQYF	TGTGCCAGCAGCTTAGGTTTGACTAGCGGGAGAGAGTACCAAGAGACCCAGTACTTC
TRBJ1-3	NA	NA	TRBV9	CASSGGDSSGNTIYF	TGTGCCAGCAGCGGAGGAGACAGCTCTGGAAACACCATATATTTT
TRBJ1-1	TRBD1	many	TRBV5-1	CASSRDRGSNTEAFF	TGCGCCAGCAGCAGGGACAGGGGTTCGAACACTGAAGCTTTCTTT
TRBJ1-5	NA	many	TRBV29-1	CSASSDSNQPQHF	TGCAGCGCCTCCTCCGATAGCAATCAGCCCCAGCATTTT